The next 22 T cell receptor beta chains were all read from a single sample in a study of T cell responses to AZD1222 COVID-19 vaccine (dated by TCRdb to about 2021). The sample's time point label is to be understood as: about 28 days (+/-7) after the second vaccine dose. The method was the immunoSEQ multiplex PCR assay. Here the immuneACCESS table is served through TCRdb, limited to in-frame sequences with V and J called. Missing clones are a known gap in these copies; in checked studies unresolved V genes cover under half, and the rest lacks a known reason. Here the sample has approximately 110,000 clones; 80% to 90% occur a single time. The ten largest account for 44% of the sample. The sample was peripheral blood, taken 28 days after the second AZD1222 dose. The origin of the receptors is an adult who received the AZD1222 COVID-19 vaccine.

CDR3 sequence reads: CASSRGQGTWNTEAFF. The CDR3 DNA reads as TGTGCCAGCAGCCGGGGACAGGGGACCTGGAACACTGAAGCTTTCTTT. The chain uses TRBV7-9 and TRBJ1-1, with TRBD1 matching 10 bases. The V segment lost 5 bases and the J segment 1 base; nucleotides outside the gene matches: 7. The CDR3 is made up of 16 amino acids. CDR1 is SEHNR and CDR2 is FQNEAQ in the germline V gene (reference sequence).

This chain uses TRBV20-1 with TRBJ2-1; D call uncertain. V was pared by 5 bases and J by 10 bases, with 12 bases between. The CDR3 sequence is 11 residues long. Germline V gene lookup returns CDR1 DFQATT and CDR2 SNEGSKA (reference sequence). The chain's CDR3 is CSAGPQREQFF. The CDR3 DNA sequence: TGCAGTGCTGGACCGCAGCGAGAGCAGTTCTTC.

The chain carries TRBV27 and TRBJ2-3, with TRBD1 identical over 7 bases. This CDR3 is built from 14 residues. Germline CDR1 MNHEY, CDR2 SMNVEV (reference sequence). V dropped 6 bases and J dropped 0; count of bases not matched to a gene: 3. The CDR3 sequence is CASRTGPSTDTQYF. Written as DNA, the CDR3 is TGTGCCAGCAGGACAGGGCCAAGCACAGATACGCAGTATTTT.

The rearrangement joins TRBV19 to TRBJ1-5, with 7 positions matching TRBD1. CDR1 is LNHDA and CDR2 is SQIVND in the germline V gene (reference sequence). This CDR3 has 14 amino acids. V dropped 4 bases and J dropped 5; count of bases not matched to a gene: 5. In nucleotides, the CDR3 is TGTGCCAGTAGTAGGGGGACAGCTTATCAGCCCCAGCATTTT. Its translation: CASSRGTAYQPQHF.

The chain recombines TRBV7-2 with TRBJ1-6; D gene ambiguous. This CDR3 comprises 13 residues. Deletions cut 8 bases from V and 7 bases from J, with 12 bases between. CDR1 SGHTA and CDR2 FQGNSA come from the germline V gene. The CDR3 sequence: CASGGLYNSPLHF. CDR3 DNA: TGTGCCAGCGGTGGACTGTACAATTCACCCCTCCACTTT.

This chain links TRBV2 with TRBJ1-1; 7 nucleotides agree with TRBD1. The length of the CDR3 is 14 residues. The V gene end was trimmed by 5 bases and the J gene end by 4 bases; junction bases not matched to a gene: 7. CDR1 is SNHLY, CDR2 FYNNEI, per germline. The CDR3 DNA is TGTGCCAGCAGTAAGCAGGGGGGGAGCACTGAAGCTTTCTTT. Translation gives CASSKQGGSTEAFF.

The chain uses TRBV2 and TRBJ1-5; the D gene is possibly TRBD1 (5 bases). Germline V gene data show CDR1 as SNHLY and CDR2 as FYNNEI. This CDR3 spans 14 amino acids. Trimming removed 4 bases from V and 6 bases from J, with 13 bases in between. DNA of the CDR3: TGTGCCAGCAGTGCGGCGGGCGGGGGTCAGCCCCAGCATTTT. It codes for CASSAAGGGQPQHF. Full variable domain (remainder filled in from reference TRBV2 and TRBJ1-5): EPEVTQTPSHQVTQMGQEVILRCVPISNHLYFYWYRQILGQKVEFLVSFYNNEISEKSEIFDDQFSVERPDGSNFTLKIRSTKLEDSAMYFCASSAAGGGQPQHFGDGTRLSIL.

The gene calls are TRBV2 and TRBJ2-4; the match to TRBD1 covers 9 bases. This CDR3 contains 13 residues. V gave up 7 bases and J gave up 6 bases; unmatched junction bases: 4. Germline-derived CDR1 and CDR2 are SNHLY and FYNNEI. In nucleotides, the CDR3 is TGTGCCAGCAAGAAGGGACAGGGAAACATTCAGTACTTC. Translating it yields CASKKGQGNIQYF.

The chain couples TRBV11-2 to TRBJ2-3; D possibly matches TRBD1 or TRBD2 (5 bases each). Trimming took 2 bases from V and 2 from J, leaving 14 bases between them. The germline V gene has CDR1 SGHAT and CDR2 FQNNGV. This CDR3 has 16 residues. The CDR3 region has the DNA TGTGCCAGCAGCTTAAAGGGACCCCGATTCACAGATACGCAGTATTTT. This sequence encodes CASSLKGPRFTDTQYF.

This chain uses TRBV29-1 with TRBJ2-7; D gene ambiguous. Trimming took 7 bases from V and 5 from J, leaving 12 bases between them. This CDR3 comprises 11 residues. Germline CDR1 SQVTM, CDR2 ANQGSEA. CDR3 sequence: CSGWSGNEQYF. CDR3 sequence (DNA): TGCAGCGGATGGAGTGGGAACGAGCAGTACTTC.

J is TRBJ2-7 and V is TRBV2, with TRBD1 matching over 7 bases. Germline-derived CDR1 and CDR2 are SNHLY and FYNNEI. The CDR3 loop spans 11 amino acids. V trimming: 9 bases; J trimming: 3 bases; junction bases outside the gene matches: 2. This CDR3 reads CASRQGYEQYF. The CDR3 bases are TGTGCCAGTAGACAGGGCTACGAGCAGTACTTC.

This chain links TRBV5-6 with TRBJ2-7, with 10 bases identical to TRBD1. There are 16 residues in the CDR3. The trim removed 0 bases at V and 1 base at J, leaving 4 bases unmatched. Germline lookup yields CDR1 SGHDT and CDR2 YYEEEE. CDR3 protein: CASSLEGTGVSYEQYF. The CDR3 DNA follows: TGTGCCAGCAGCTTGGAAGGGACAGGGGTATCCTACGAGCAGTACTTC.

The chain carries TRBV2 and TRBJ1-5; D is perhaps TRBD1 (6 bases). This CDR3 has 16 amino acids. Germline V gives CDR1 SNHLY, CDR2 FYNNEI. V lost 4 bases, J lost 1 base, and 14 bases lay in between. The CDR3 DNA sequence: TGTGCCAGCAGTGGCCAAGGGGGGCCGAGCAATCAGCCCCAGCATTTT. Encoded protein: CASSGQGGPSNQPQHF.

This clone was seen only a few times. Here the CDR3 reads CASTRQGAGEQYF. CDR3 bases: TGTGCCAGCACCCGGCAGGGGGCTGGCGAGCAGTACTTC. The chain is built from TRBV9 and TRBJ2-7; 8 bases are shared with TRBD1. Germline V gives CDR1 SGDLS, CDR2 YYNGEE. The V gene end was trimmed by 6 bases and the J gene end by 6 bases; junction bases not matched to a gene: 8. The CDR3 extends over 13 amino acids.

The chain uses TRBV5-4 and TRBJ2-3, with unresolved D. The CDR3 runs 11 residues. Deletions cut 3 bases from V and 2 bases from J, with 1 base between. Germline assignment: CDR1 SGHNT and CDR2 YYREEE (reference sequence). The CDR3 spells CASSYTDTQYF. Here the CDR3 DNA reads TGTGCCAGCAGCTACACAGATACGCAGTATTTT.

The chain uses TRBV7-9 and TRBJ2-1; 14 nucleotides line up with TRBD2. After removal of 6 bases from V and 0 bases from J, the junction contained 7 bases not matched to a gene. Germline V gene lookup returns CDR1 SEHNR and CDR2 FQNEAQ (reference sequence). The CDR3 covers 18 residues. The chain's CDR3 is CASSFGLAGGSSYNEQFF. In DNA form, the CDR3 reads TGTGCCAGCAGTTTTGGACTAGCGGGAGGCTCCTCCTACAATGAGCAGTTCTTC.

This clone is a singleton in its sample. This chain joins TRBV6-6 and TRBJ2-7; tentatively, D is TRBD2 (6 bases). The CDR3 contains 13 residues. Looked up from germline, CDR1 is MNHNY and CDR2 is SVGAGI (reference sequence). V lost 1 base to trimming and J lost 7 bases, with 11 bases between them. CDR3 sequence reads: CASSYLEGREQYF. The CDR3 DNA is TGTGCCAGCAGTTACTTGGAGGGAAGGGAGCAGTACTTC.

The rearrangement links TRBV5-1 to TRBJ2-2, with 7 nucleotides matching TRBD1. The CDR3 has 15 amino acids. With 0 bases clipped from V and 7 bases from J, the junction kept 6 bases outside the gene matches. Germline assignment: CDR1 SGHRS and CDR2 YFSETQ. CDR3 loop: CASSLERGRYGELFF. In DNA form, the CDR3 reads TGCGCCAGCAGCTTGGAGAGGGGGCGCTACGGGGAGCTGTTTTTT.

The chain combines TRBV27 with TRBJ1-1; 8 bases are a match to TRBD1. This CDR3 is built from 14 residues. The germline gives CDR1 MNHEY, CDR2 SMNVEV (reference sequence). Germline trimming cut 7 bases from V and 6 bases from J; bases unmatched to any gene: 10. CDR3 sequence (DNA): TGTGCCAGCACCGCGCGGGACAGGAAGTCTGAAGCTTTCTTT. Translated, it gives CASTARDRKSEAFF.

The rearrangement links TRBV5-4 to TRBJ2-7; D not resolved. Germline V lookup: CDR1 SGHNT, CDR2 YYREEE (reference sequence). V was clipped by 0 bases and J by 6 bases, with 10 bases between them. The CDR3 covers 13 residues. The CDR3 loop is CASSLARESEQYF. The CDR3 DNA reads as TGTGCCAGCAGCTTGGCGCGAGAATCCGAGCAGTACTTC.

This clone appeared a single time. This chain uses TRBV11-2 with TRBJ1-1; D gene uncertain. The CDR3 has 13 residues. In germline, CDR1 is SGHAT, CDR2 FQNNGV. The V end lost 1 base, the J end lost 8 bases, and 11 bases lay between the germline ends. The CDR3 protein is CASSLVLQTEAFF. The CDR3 nucleotides are TGTGCCAGCAGCTTAGTTCTGCAGACAGAAGCTTTCTTT.

V gene TRBV7-2 combines with J gene TRBJ2-5, with a possible D match to TRBD2 (6 bases). The CDR3 covers 14 residues. The germline gives CDR1 SGHTA, CDR2 FQGNSA. V shed 5 bases and J shed 4 bases, with 14 bases lying between them. The CDR3 coding sequence is TGTGCCAGCAGCCCTGGTGGAGGGAGAGAGACCCAGTACTTC. Encoded protein: CASSPGGGRETQYF.